A single sample is the source of the 22 T cell receptor beta chains below, sequenced in a study of T cells expressing NK-cell markers. Each CDR3 protein gets one entry in TCRdb, which reprocessed the 5' RACE reads and gives no DNA. The sample includes 200,000 to 300,000 distinct CDR3 sequences. Sequencing was performed on blood T cells: a sorted CD56 or NKG2C T cell subset, CD4+ or CD8+ T cells, or bulk PBMC T cells (not recorded which). The receptor source for this set is a woman aged 18-70 years in good health.

The rearrangement uses TRBV6-1 and TRBJ2-1; the D call from TCRdb, TRBD1, cannot be confirmed without DNA. The germline V gene encodes CDR1 MNHNS and CDR2 SASEGT. This CDR3 has 16 residues. CDR3 residues: CASTRGGGKNYNEQFF.

The V call is TRBV11-2, the J call TRBJ2-3; the D gene TCRdb calls, TRBD1, cannot be checked with no DNA. The CDR3 loop spans 13 amino acids. Per germline, CDR1 SGHAT and CDR2 FQNNGV. CDR3 loop: CASSSRVVDTQYF.

V usage is TRBV5-1 and J usage is TRBJ2-7; TCRdb picks TRBD1, but there is no DNA to check that call. Germline values: CDR1 SGHRS, CDR2 YFSETQ. CDR3 length: 14 residues. The chain's CDR3 is CASSFQPGPGEQYF.

This chain uses TRBV2 with TRBJ1-5. This CDR3 comprises 13 residues. Germline assignment: CDR1 SNHLY and CDR2 FYNNEI. CDR3 amino acids: CASSVSENQPQHF.

The CDR3 region is CASTPTQRGQGADTQYF. The V and J genes are TRBV27 and TRBJ2-3; with no DNA, the TCRdb D assignment of TRBD1 cannot be verified. CDR3 size: 17 residues. Germline CDR1 is MNHEY and CDR2 is SMNVEV (reference sequence).

The J gene is TRBJ2-1, the V gene TRBV5-1; TCRdb indicates TRBD1, and absent DNA this call remains unverified. This CDR3 region has 16 residues. Germline assignment: CDR1 SGHRS and CDR2 YFSETQ. CDR3 sequence reads: CASSPNAGTGYNEQFF.

The genes are TRBV29-1 and TRBJ1-2. The germline V gene has CDR1 SQVTM and CDR2 ANQGSEA. This CDR3 is 12 amino acids long. CDR3: CSVVGANYGYTF.

The V and J genes are TRBV15 and TRBJ2-1; the D gene TCRdb calls, TRBD2, cannot be checked with no DNA. This CDR3 has 14 amino acids. Germline V lookup: CDR1 LNHNV, CDR2 YYDKDF (reference sequence). The CDR3: CATSKAGVGDEQFF.

This rearrangement joins TRBV20-1 to TRBJ2-1; TCRdb's D call, TRBD1, is unchecked because there is no DNA. Germline V gene data show CDR1 as DFQATT and CDR2 as SNEGSKA (reference sequence). The CDR3 extends over 13 amino acids. The chain's CDR3 is CSASRGSRYEQFF.

The chain links TRBV5-6 to TRBJ1-1. The CDR3 spans 12 residues. Germline V gene data show CDR1 as SGHDT and CDR2 as YYEEEE. CDR3 sequence: CASSLAPTEAFF.

The chain recombines TRBV12-3 or TRBV12-4 with TRBJ2-7; TCRdb reports TRBD1, a call that lacks DNA to check it against. The CDR3 contains 15 residues. The CDR3 reads CASCRRRQSSYEQYF.

The J gene is TRBJ1-1, the V gene TRBV29-1; with no DNA, the TCRdb D assignment of TRBD1 cannot be verified. CDR1 and CDR2 (germline): SQVTM, ANQGSEA. The CDR3 sequence is 11 residues long. Here the CDR3 reads CSARTDTEAFF.

This rearrangement joins TRBV25-1 to TRBJ1-2. The CDR3 sequence is 11 residues long. Germline CDR1 MGHDK, CDR2 SYGVNS. This chain's CDR3 is CASRGVNGYTF.

CDR3: CASSQGRTPAEKLFF. The chain combines TRBV7-9 with TRBJ1-4; with no DNA, the TCRdb D assignment of TRBD1 cannot be verified. The germline V gene encodes CDR1 SEHNR and CDR2 FQNEAQ (reference sequence). This CDR3 contains 15 residues. The variable domain in full, completed from reference TRBV7-9 and TRBJ1-4, reads DTGVSQNPRHKITKRGQNVTFRCDPISEHNRLYWYRQTLGQGPEFLTYFQNEAQLEKSRLLSDRFSAERPKGSFSTLEIQRTEQGDSAMYLCASSQGRTPAEKLFFGSGTQLSVL.

The chain uses TRBV5-1 and TRBJ1-1. The CDR3 sequence is 14 residues long. CDR1 and CDR2 (germline): SGHRS, YFSETQ. The CDR3 reads CASSLSVGDTEAFF.

The gene calls are TRBV6-2 or TRBV6-3 and TRBJ2-2. There are 15 residues in the CDR3. The germline gives CDR1 MNHEY, CDR2 SVGEGT. CDR3: CASSYSRIDTGELFF.

This chain links TRBV20-1 with TRBJ2-5; TCRdb outputs TRBD2, but without DNA this stays unchecked. The CDR3 covers 13 residues. Germline V gene sequence: CDR1 DFQATT, CDR2 SNEGSKA (reference sequence). CDR3 residues: CSASWPNGETQYF.

CDR3 sequence reads: CASSALAGKSTDTQYF. V usage is TRBV7-8 and J usage is TRBJ2-3; the TRBD2 assignment by TCRdb is unverifiable without DNA. Germline assignment: CDR1 SGHVS and CDR2 FQNEAQ. The CDR3 runs 16 residues.

The rearrangement joins TRBV6-5 to TRBJ2-3; TCRdb reports TRBD2, a call that lacks DNA to check it against. Germline loops: CDR1 MNHEY, CDR2 SVGAGI. The CDR3 length is 16 residues. The CDR3 region is CASSYSGLISTDTQYF.

The chain has TRBV20-1 and TRBJ2-1; TCRdb picks TRBD1, but there is no DNA to check that call. Germline CDR1 is DFQATT and CDR2 is SNEGSKA (reference sequence). The CDR3 covers 15 residues. The chain's CDR3 is CSARVGRGSYNEQFF.

V usage is TRBV3-1 and J usage is TRBJ1-5; the D call of TRBD1 rests on TCRdb alone, since no DNA is present to check it. This CDR3 has 14 residues. Looked up from germline, CDR1 is LGHDT and CDR2 is YNNKEL (reference sequence). The CDR3 loop is CASSQGVSNQPQHF. The variable domain in full, completed from reference TRBV3-1 and TRBJ1-5, reads DTAVSQTPKYLVTQMGNDKSIKCEQNLGHDTMYWYKQDSKKFLKIMFSYNNKELIINETVPNRFSPKSPDKAHLNLHINSLELGDSAVYFCASSQGVSNQPQHFGDGTRLSIL.

This chain connects TRBV19 to TRBJ1-1. The CDR3 consists of 14 residues. CDR1 and CDR2 (germline): LNHDA, SQIVND (reference sequence). The CDR3 spells CASSISPGRMEAFF.